These 28 T cell receptor beta chains share one sample of origin, sequenced in a study of shared clonotypes between healthy human individuals. This table comes from immunoSEQ multiplex PCR, and its TCRdb copy is limited to in-frame clones, with some not included. Of some 2.4 million clones listed, roughly 93% are singletons. Sequencing was carried out using naive CD4+ T cells from PBMCs. Subset meaning: CD45RA+ positively selected. The receptors were gathered from a man between 18 and 35 years old in good health. Some clones in this sample may be carry-over from other donors' samples.

This sequence joins TRBV27 and TRBJ2-7; weak D call: TRBD2 (6 bases). The CDR3 loop spans 16 amino acids. Looked up from germline, CDR1 is MNHEY and CDR2 is SMNVEV (reference sequence). V was trimmed by 5 bases and J by 4 bases, leaving 21 bases between them. As DNA, the CDR3 is TGTGCCAGCAGTGCCGATCCGGGACTTAGAGGATACGAGCAGTACTTC. It specifies CASSADPGLRGYEQYF.

The chain recombines TRBV14 with TRBJ2-2; 11 positions match TRBD1. The CDR3 loop spans 17 amino acids. The V segment lost 3 bases and the J segment 3 bases; nucleotides outside the gene matches: 6. Germline V CDR1 and CDR2: SGHDN, FVKESK. Here the CDR3 DNA reads TGTGCCAGCAGCCATGGTTTGGGACAGGGGGACACCGGGGAGCTGTTTTTT. It codes for CASSHGLGQGDTGELFF.

The chain carries TRBV18 and TRBJ2-1; a possible D gene is TRBD1 (5 bases). The germline CDR1 and CDR2 sequences are KGHSH and LQKENI. Trimming stripped 4 bases from V and 5 bases from J, with 9 bases between. The CDR3 sequence is 13 residues long. This chain's CDR3 is CASSRDSHNEQFF. CDR3 DNA: TGTGCCAGCTCACGCGACAGCCACAATGAGCAGTTCTTC.

This rearrangement joins TRBV6-5 to TRBJ2-7; no firm D call. From germline, CDR1 is MNHEY and CDR2 SVGAGI. The V end was cut by 6 bases, the J end by 0 bases, with 12 bases between. This CDR3 contains 14 residues. In DNA form, the CDR3 reads TGTGCCAGCAGATTTAGTCCTGCCTCCTACGAGCAGTACTTC. It encodes CASRFSPASYEQYF.

The V gene is TRBV28, the J gene TRBJ2-7; 9 bases are shared with TRBD2. V trimming: 5 bases; J trimming: 3 bases; junction bases outside the gene matches: 8. The CDR3 runs 15 residues. CDR1 is MDHEN and CDR2 is SYDVKM in the germline V gene. The CDR3 loop is CASSAGTSSIYEQYF. Written as DNA, the CDR3 is TGTGCCAGCAGTGCCGGGACTAGCAGTATCTACGAGCAGTACTTC.

Only one count was recorded for this clone. The rearrangement links TRBV15 to TRBJ1-3; D unclear. V lost 0 bases, J lost 3 bases, and 9 bases lay in between. The CDR3 is 15 amino acids. CDR1 is LNHNV, CDR2 YYDKDF, per germline (reference sequence). In DNA, the CDR3 is TGTGCCACCAGCAGAGATTTGGGGATTGGAAACACCATATATTTT. Amino acid sequence: CATSRDLGIGNTIYF.

V gene TRBV6-5 combines with J gene TRBJ1-1; tentatively, D is TRBD1 (5 bases). Trimming left V 6 bases short and J 11 bases short, with 19 bases between. The germline V gene encodes CDR1 MNHEY and CDR2 SVGAGI. The CDR3 is 13 residues long. The chain's CDR3 is CASSPNYGGDAFF. In DNA form, the CDR3 reads TGTGCCAGCAGCCCGAACTATGGGGGGGACGCTTTCTTT.

The chain employs TRBV6-5 and TRBJ1-1; D unclear. The CDR3 consists of 14 residues. Germline-derived CDR1 and CDR2 are MNHEY and SVGAGI. Trimming removed 5 bases from V and 1 base from J, with 11 bases in between. For the CDR3, the DNA is TGTGCCAGCAGTGAAGGGCTGGGGAACACTGAAGCTTTCTTT. Its translation: CASSEGLGNTEAFF.

The DNA of the CDR3 is TGTGCCAGCAGCCTGACCCCCGAAGGACGAGATTCCTACGAGCAGTACTTC. This sequence encodes CASSLTPEGRDSYEQYF. J is TRBJ2-7 and V is TRBV5-8; D unclear. The CDR3 runs 17 residues. Trimming stripped 4 bases from V and 1 base from J, with 21 bases between. The germline gives CDR1 SGHTS, CDR2 YDEGEE. Together with reference TRBV5-8 and TRBJ2-7, the CDR3 gives the full variable domain: EAGVTQSPTHLIKTRGQQATLRCSPISGHTSVYWYQQALGLGLQFLLWYDEGEERNRGNFPPRFSGRQFPNYSSELNVNALELEDSALYLCASSLTPEGRDSYEQYFGPGTRLTVT.

The chain combines TRBV4-3 with TRBJ1-5; unclear D gene. This CDR3 contains 16 residues. V was shortened by 4 bases and J by 0 bases, with 13 bases between the two germline ends. Germline assignment: CDR1 LGHNA and CDR2 YSLEER. The CDR3, as DNA: TGCGCCAGCAGCCCCGAGCCGGGCAGTAGCAATCAGCCCCAGCATTTT. Amino acids: CASSPEPGSSNQPQHF.

V is TRBV6-6 and J is TRBJ2-6; D is unclear. This CDR3 is built from 13 residues. Germline CDR1 and CDR2: MNHNY and SVGAGI (reference sequence). V gave up 4 bases and J gave up 2 bases, with 3 bases separating them. The chain's CDR3 is CASSSAGANVLTF. CDR3 DNA sequence: TGTGCCAGCAGTTCCGCTGGGGCCAACGTCCTGACTTTC.

A word on this clone: Other DNA sequences in this specimen translate into the identical CDR3. The V gene is TRBV7-2, the J gene TRBJ2-3; D remains ambiguous. This CDR3 has 13 amino acids. Trimming took 1 base from V and 3 from J, leaving 5 bases between them. The germline gives CDR1 SGHTA, CDR2 FQGNSA. CDR3 bases: TGTGCCAGCAGCTTAGTTAGTACAGATACGCAGTATTTT. Translation gives CASSLVSTDTQYF.

The J gene is TRBJ2-7, the V gene TRBV10-1, with 8 positions matching TRBD1. Trimming took 6 bases from V and 4 from J; bases not matched to a gene: 14. CDR1 is WNHNN and CDR2 is SYGVQD in the germline V gene (reference sequence). The CDR3 is 16 amino acids. This CDR3 is CASRAVGQGFRYEQYF. In DNA form, the CDR3 reads TGCGCCAGCAGAGCAGTCGGACAGGGCTTCAGATACGAGCAGTACTTC.

The chain links TRBV5-5 to TRBJ2-7, with D hard to call. There are 13 residues in the CDR3. Per the germline V gene, CDR1 is SGHKS and CDR2 is YYEKEE (reference sequence). V lost 2 bases to trimming and J lost 4 bases, with 10 bases between them. Written as DNA, the CDR3 is TGTGCCAGCAGCTTCGGCAGTCTTTACGAGCAGTACTTC. Protein sequence: CASSFGSLYEQYF.

This rearrangement joins TRBV5-4 to TRBJ1-1, with a weak D call TRBD1 (5 bases). V lost 4 bases and J lost 6, with 19 bases in between. This CDR3 has 15 residues. The germline CDR1 and CDR2 sequences are SGHNT and YYREEE (reference sequence). In nucleotides, the CDR3 is TGTGCCAGCAGCCGTTCGGGGGTGGGGTCGTCTGAAGCTTTCTTT. It codes for CASSRSGVGSSEAFF.

The chain employs TRBV15 and TRBJ1-6, with D maybe TRBD1 (5 bases). V was clipped by 4 bases and J by 8 bases, with 18 bases between them. Germline CDR1 reads LNHNV; CDR2 reads YYDKDF (reference sequence). This CDR3 region has 16 residues. The CDR3 region is CATSTVRAGRDSPLHF. The CDR3 DNA follows: TGTGCCACCAGCACCGTAAGGGCAGGCAGGGATTCACCCCTCCACTTT.

The J gene is TRBJ1-5, the V gene TRBV28; TRBD1 aligns across 8 bases. Trimming at V came to 8 bases and at J to 3 bases, leaving 6 bases not matched to a gene. Germline-derived CDR1 and CDR2 are MDHEN and SYDVKM. The CDR3 totals 14 residues. The CDR3 loop reads CASQDRGPNQPQHF. For the CDR3, the DNA is TGTGCCAGCCAAGACAGGGGTCCCAATCAGCCCCAGCATTTT. The full variable domain, its missing parts supplied by reference TRBV28 and TRBJ1-5, is DVKVTQSSRYLVKRTGEKVFLECVQDMDHENMFWYRQDPGLGLRLIYFSYDVKMKEKGDIPEGYSVSREKKERFSLILESASTNQTSMYLCASQDRGPNQPQHFGDGTRLSIL.

The chain uses TRBV5-4 and TRBJ1-1, with 7 bases identical to TRBD1. Trimming took 3 bases from V and 5 from J; bases not matched to a gene: 7. Germline V lookup: CDR1 SGHNT, CDR2 YYREEE (reference sequence). The CDR3 loop spans 14 amino acids. The CDR3 DNA sequence: TGTGCCAGCAGCTCTGCGACAGGGAGTACTGAAGCTTTCTTT. This encodes CASSSATGSTEAFF.

V and J are TRBV28 and TRBJ2-1; TRBD1 is a possible D gene (5 bases). This CDR3 spans 14 amino acids. Trimming stripped 8 bases from V and 0 bases from J, with 11 bases between. CDR1 is MDHEN, CDR2 SYDVKM, per germline. The CDR3 sequence: CASETADSYNEQFF. CDR3 nucleotide sequence: TGTGCCAGCGAGACAGCCGACTCCTACAATGAGCAGTTCTTC. The full variable domain, with the rest looked up from reference TRBV28 and TRBJ2-1, is DVKVTQSSRYLVKRTGEKVFLECVQDMDHENMFWYRQDPGLGLRLIYFSYDVKMKEKGDIPEGYSVSREKKERFSLILESASTNQTSMYLCASETADSYNEQFFGPGTRLTVL.

CDR3 in amino acids: CAISDRVLGGTEAFF. The CDR3 coding sequence is TGTGCCATCAGTGATCGGGTGTTGGGGGGTACTGAAGCTTTCTTT. The V call is TRBV10-3, the J call TRBJ1-1; tentative D call: TRBD1 (5 bases). Trimming removed 3 bases from V and 5 bases from J, with 16 bases in between. This CDR3 is 15 amino acids long. Germline V gene data show CDR1 as ENHRY and CDR2 as SYGVKD.

This chain uses TRBV19 with TRBJ2-1; D is possibly TRBD2 (5 bases). This CDR3 has 12 residues. Germline-derived CDR1 and CDR2 are LNHDA and SQIVND (reference sequence). V gave up 6 bases and J gave up 7 bases, with 10 bases separating them. CDR3 nucleotide sequence: TGTGCCAGTAGGACGCGCGGGAATGAGCAGTTCTTC. Residues: CASRTRGNEQFF.

The gene calls are TRBV21-1 and TRBJ2-7; the table gives TRBD1 as D, unverified against the DNA. TRBV21-1 is annotated as a pseudogene. The CDR3 loop spans 14 amino acids. The CDR3 is CASSNRDSSYEQYF. DNA for the CDR3: TGTGCCAGCAGCAATCGGGACAGTTCCTACGAGCAGTACTTC.

This chain connects TRBV12-5 to TRBJ2-7, with TRBD2 matching 10 bases. The CDR3 totals 15 residues. Per the germline V gene, CDR1 is LGHNT and CDR2 is FRNRAP. V gave up 7 bases and J gave up 4 bases; unmatched junction bases: 10. The CDR3 region has the DNA TGTGCTAGTGTTACTCTAGCGGGAGAAATTTACGAGCAGTACTTC. Translating it yields CASVTLAGEIYEQYF.

The chain recombines TRBV7-3 with TRBJ2-7; D not certain. V shed 2 bases and J shed 7 bases, with 12 bases lying between them. The CDR3 is 13 amino acids. Germline loops: CDR1 SGHTA, CDR2 FQGTGA. The DNA for the CDR3 is TGTGCCAGCAGCTTAGGTCCGCTCACGGAGCAGTACTTC. Amino acid sequence: CASSLGPLTEQYF. The full variable domain, in which reference TRBV7-3 and TRBJ2-7 provide the parts outside the CDR3, is GAGVSQTPSNKVTEKGKYVELRCDPISGHTALYWYRQSLGQGPEFLIYFQGTGAADDSGLPNDRFFAVRPEGSVSTLKIQRTERGDSAVYLCASSLGPLTEQYFGPGTRLTVT.

The genes are TRBV2 and TRBJ1-1; D perhaps matches TRBD1 (5 bases). The CDR3 runs to 17 residues. V was pared by 3 bases and J by 1 base, with 18 bases between. Germline V lookup: CDR1 SNHLY, CDR2 FYNNEI. The CDR3 bases are TGTGCCAGCAGTGAGGGGGAAGCCACAGAACAGAACACTGAAGCTTTCTTT. Amino acid sequence: CASSEGEATEQNTEAFF.

The CDR3 loop reads CASSLYFGGSANEKLFF. In DNA, the CDR3 is TGTGCCAGCAGCTTGTATTTCGGGGGATCAGCTAATGAAAAACTGTTTTTT. The chain recombines TRBV5-4 with TRBJ1-4; D is possibly TRBD1 (5 bases). The CDR3 length is 17 residues. The V and J ends lost 1 base and 3 bases respectively, with 16 bases between them. Germline CDR1 is SGHNT and CDR2 is YYREEE (reference sequence).

The chain uses TRBV5-1 and TRBJ2-2, with D possibly TRBD1 on 5 matching bases. This CDR3 comprises 14 residues. Germline CDR1 and CDR2: SGHRS and YFSETQ. Trimming cost V 0 bases and J 5 bases, with 8 bases left between them. Written as DNA, the CDR3 is TGCGCCAGCAGCTTGGCGACAGTGACCGGGGAGCTGTTTTTT. It specifies CASSLATVTGELFF.

The rearrangement links TRBV19 to TRBJ1-2; D gene uncertain. The CDR3 loop spans 12 amino acids. Trimming removed 4 bases at V and 4 bases at J, with 7 bases between. Germline V gene sequence: CDR1 LNHDA, CDR2 SQIVND (reference sequence). The CDR3, as DNA: TGTGCCAGTAGTACCCGGATCTATGGCTACACCTTC. As protein: CASSTRIYGYTF.